This passage covers 32 T cell receptor beta chains from one sample sequenced in a study of a mutant IDH1 vaccine in newly diagnosed glioma. Some clones are missing from TCRdb's copy, which holds only in-frame ones; the method was immunoSEQ multiplex PCR. The sample carries roughly 21,000 clones, about 85% recorded once. Time point here: baseline, week 1 (first vaccination visit). Treatment in this sample: pre-vaccination baseline after standard-of-care therapy. The sample here was PBMCs, taken from a glioma patient treated with radiotherapy, temozolomide or both. The receptors shown here come from a middle-aged man with glioma.

In this sample, this clone turned up once. The rearrangement uses TRBV14 and TRBJ1-1; 7 bases align to TRBD1. After removal of 0 bases from V and 8 bases from J, the junction contained 6 bases not matched to a gene. The CDR3 length is 14 residues. In germline, CDR1 is SGHDN, CDR2 FVKESK. The CDR3 loop is CASSQDLRTGEAFF. The CDR3 coding sequence is TGTGCCAGCAGCCAAGATCTCCGGACAGGAGAAGCTTTCTTT.

The chain has TRBV2 and TRBJ2-3, with D tentatively TRBD1 or TRBD2 (6 bases each). Trimming left V 6 bases short and J 4 bases short, with 14 bases between. Per the germline V gene, CDR1 is SNHLY and CDR2 is FYNNEI. There are 14 residues in the CDR3. The CDR3 here is CASSLWGAPDTQYF. DNA of the CDR3: TGTGCCAGCAGCCTTTGGGGGGCTCCAGATACGCAGTATTTT.

The chain recombines TRBV5-5 with TRBJ2-7; weak D call: TRBD1 (6 bases). This CDR3 is 12 amino acids long. Germline V gene sequence: CDR1 SGHKS, CDR2 YYEKEE (reference sequence). The V gene lost 5 bases and the J gene lost 3 bases, with 9 bases spanning the gap. The CDR3 region is CASRQDSYEQYF. The CDR3 coding sequence is TGTGCCAGCAGGCAGGACAGCTACGAGCAGTACTTC. Supplemented by reference TRBV5-5 and TRBJ2-7, the full variable domain reads DAGVTQSPTHLIKTRGQQVTLRCSPISGHKSVSWYQQVLGQGPQFIFQYYEKEERGRGNFPDRFSARQFPNYSSELNVNALLLGDSALYLCASRQDSYEQYFGPGTRLTVT.

V and J are TRBV2 and TRBJ2-2; perhaps TRBD2 as D (7 bases). The CDR3 totals 16 residues. Germline CDR1 SNHLY, CDR2 FYNNEI. V was pared by 2 bases and J by 5 bases, with 15 bases between. CDR3 bases: TGTGCCAGCAGTGAATGGGGGGGCGCCGGGACCGGGGAGCTGTTTTTT. It specifies CASSEWGGAGTGELFF.

The table lists this clone with a count of one. The chain is built from TRBV2 and TRBJ1-4; D unclear. CDR3 length: 14 amino acids. V was trimmed by 5 bases and J by 14 bases, leaving 21 bases between them. In germline, CDR1 is SNHLY, CDR2 FYNNEI. CDR3 nucleotides: TGTGCCAGCAGTCCGATGGGAGCGGGAAAAGGGCTGTTTTTT. This translates into CASSPMGAGKGLFF.

The chain links TRBV7-7 to TRBJ2-6; D remains unclear. CDR1 is SSHAT, CDR2 FNYEAQ, per germline (reference sequence). Trimming removed 5 bases from V and 5 bases from J, with 22 bases in between. The CDR3 extends over 18 amino acids. This CDR3 is CASSIRVNPQSRANVLTF. For the CDR3, the DNA is TGTGCCAGCAGCATTCGAGTTAATCCACAAAGTCGGGCCAACGTCCTGACTTTC.

The V and J genes are TRBV7-2 and TRBJ1-2, with no clear D. The length of the CDR3 is 12 residues. Per the germline V gene, CDR1 is SGHTA and CDR2 is FQGNSA. The V gene lost 1 base and the J gene lost 8 bases, with 8 bases spanning the gap. CDR3 nucleotides: TGTGCCAGCAGCTTAGTGGTCGTGGGCTACACCTTC. This encodes CASSLVVVGYTF. The whole variable domain, remainder taken from reference TRBV7-2 and TRBJ1-2, is GAGVSQSPSNKVTEKGKDVELRCDPISGHTALYWYRQSLGQGLEFLIYFQGNSAPDKSGLPSDRFSAERTGGSVSTLTIQRTQQEDSAVYLCASSLVVVGYTFGSGTRLTVV.

The table lists this clone with a count of one. The V gene is TRBV5-4, the J gene TRBJ1-2, with no clear D. CDR1 SGHNT and CDR2 YYREEE come from the germline V gene (reference sequence). V was pared by 3 bases and J by 5 bases, with 14 bases between. The length of the CDR3 is 14 residues. In DNA, the CDR3 is TGTGCCAGCAGCTATTCAACCGGAGGGTATGGCTACACCTTC. It is translated as CASSYSTGGYGYTF. Filled out from reference TRBV5-4 and TRBJ1-2, the complete variable domain reads ETGVTQSPTHLIKTRGQQVTLRCSSQSGHNTVSWYQQALGQGPQFIFQYYREEENGRGNFPPRFSGLQFPNYSSELNVNALELDDSALYLCASSYSTGGYGYTFGSGTRLTVV.

This chain links TRBV2 with TRBJ2-5, with D perhaps matching TRBD1 or TRBD2 (5 bases each). Germline lookup yields CDR1 SNHLY and CDR2 FYNNEI. This CDR3 is 14 amino acids long. V was shortened by 2 bases and J by 5 bases, with 12 bases between the two germline ends. CDR3 sequence: CASSEYGGRETQYF. The CDR3 nucleotides are TGTGCCAGCAGTGAATATGGGGGACGGGAGACCCAGTACTTC. Drawing the rest from reference TRBV2 and TRBJ2-5, the complete variable domain is EPEVTQTPSHQVTQMGQEVILRCVPISNHLYFYWYRQILGQKVEFLVSFYNNEISEKSEIFDDQFSVERPDGSNFTLKIRSTKLEDSAMYFCASSEYGGRETQYFGPGTRLLVL.

The V gene is TRBV27, the J gene TRBJ1-1; weak D call: TRBD1 (5 bases). The CDR3 spans 15 residues. V was pared by 4 bases and J by 6 bases, with 18 bases between. Germline-derived CDR1 and CDR2 are MNHEY and SMNVEV (reference sequence). The CDR3 sequence is CASSSPSGAVPEAFF. The CDR3 bases are TGTGCCAGCAGTTCCCCCTCCGGGGCCGTCCCTGAAGCTTTCTTT.

The chain carries TRBV30 and TRBJ1-5; 7 bases are shared with TRBD1. The CDR3 extends over 15 amino acids. The V gene end was trimmed by 2 bases and the J gene end by 5 bases; junction bases not matched to a gene: 9. Germline CDR1 GTSNPN, CDR2 SVGIG (reference sequence). The CDR3 DNA reads as TGTGCCTGGAGTCCCCGAGACAGGGTCGATCAGCCCCAGCATTTT. Translation: CAWSPRDRVDQPQHF. Full variable domain (outside the CDR3, taken from reference TRBV30 and TRBJ1-5): SQTIHQWPATLVQPVGSPLSLECTVEGTSNPNLYWYRQAAGRGLQLLFYSVGIGQISSEVPQNLSASRPQDRQFILSSKKLLLSDSGFYLCAWSPRDRVDQPQHFGDGTRLSIL.

V and J are TRBV25-1 and TRBJ1-2; 7 nucleotides agree with TRBD1. V gave up 6 bases and J gave up 6 bases; unmatched junction bases: 10. CDR1 MGHDK and CDR2 SYGVNS come from the germline V gene. The CDR3 is made up of 14 amino acids. The CDR3 nucleotides read TGTGCCAGCAGGTCGACAGGGAAGACGGATGGCTACACCTTC. It encodes CASRSTGKTDGYTF.

The chain has TRBV10-2 and TRBJ2-7; the D is unclear. This CDR3 is built from 14 residues. Germline V gives CDR1 WSHSY, CDR2 SAAADI. V was cut by 2 bases and J by 2 bases, with 10 bases left in between. This CDR3 is CASSEDGRPYEQYV. In DNA form, the CDR3 reads TGCGCCAGCAGTGAGGATGGGCGACCCTACGAGCAGTACGTC.

The rearrangement links TRBV6-5 to TRBJ1-2, with 9 bases matching TRBD1. The trim removed 2 bases at V and 8 bases at J, leaving 9 bases unmatched. CDR1 MNHEY and CDR2 SVGAGI come from the germline V gene. The CDR3 sequence is 15 residues long. CDR3 nucleotides: TGTGCCAGCAGTTACCCGGGACAGGGCCCGGGCGGCTACACCTTC. Translated: CASSYPGQGPGGYTF.

The rearrangement joins TRBV29-1 to TRBJ1-2; D not certain. Trimming stripped 7 bases from V and 7 bases from J, with 13 bases between. Germline CDR1 reads SQVTM; CDR2 reads ANQGSEA. This CDR3 region has 11 residues. The CDR3 coding sequence is TGCAGCGCCCCCACGTTAGGTGGCTACACCTTC. This codes for CSAPTLGGYTF.

The chain couples TRBV2 to TRBJ2-5; no clear D. V was trimmed by 5 bases and J by 5 bases, leaving 6 bases between them. CDR3 length equals 11 residues. Germline-derived CDR1 and CDR2 are SNHLY and FYNNEI. This chain's CDR3 is CASSPEETQYF. The CDR3 DNA follows: TGTGCCAGCAGTCCGGAGGAGACCCAGTACTTC.

This clone has more than one count but fewer than ten. This sequence joins TRBV5-4 and TRBJ2-2; D is unclear. Germline V lookup: CDR1 SGHNT, CDR2 YYREEE (reference sequence). The V end lost 3 bases, the J end lost 4 bases, and 4 bases lay between the germline ends. The length of the CDR3 is 12 residues. The CDR3 DNA reads TGTGCCAGCAGCTGGGGCACCGGGGAGCTGTTTTTT. Translation: CASSWGTGELFF.

Written as DNA, the CDR3 is TGTGCCAGCTGCCAGCCGTCCTGGGACATGAACACTGAAGCTTTCTTT. Residues: CASCQPSWDMNTEAFF. V usage is TRBV19 and J usage is TRBJ1-1, with a tentative D call TRBD1 (6 bases). Germline loops: CDR1 LNHDA, CDR2 SQIVND (reference sequence). Trimming shortened V by 9 bases and J by 0 bases, and 20 bases separated the two germline ends. CDR3 size: 16 residues. Full variable domain (outside the CDR3, taken from reference TRBV19 and TRBJ1-1): DGGITQSPKYLFRKEGQNVTLSCEQNLNHDAMYWYRQDPGQGLRLIYYSQIVNDFQKGDIAEGYSVSREKKESFPLTVTSAQKNPTAFYLCASCQPSWDMNTEAFFGQGTRLTVV.

On this clone: This CDR3 is also generated by other DNA sequences in the sample. The chain carries TRBV5-6 and TRBJ2-5, with D unresolved. The CDR3 length is 14 residues. Germline CDR1 and CDR2: SGHDT and YYEEEE. Trimming took 1 base from V and 0 from J, leaving 7 bases between them. The CDR3 DNA is TGTGCCAGCAGCTTGCTGGAGTACCAAGAGACCCAGTACTTC. It specifies CASSLLEYQETQYF.

The chain employs TRBV9 and TRBJ2-1; 7 positions agree with TRBD2. This CDR3 contains 16 residues. Germline values: CDR1 SGDLS, CDR2 YYNGEE. With V trimmed by 3 bases and J by 10 bases, 16 bases remained unmatched. CDR3 nucleotides: TGTGCCAGCAGCGCCCCACGGGCTAGCGGAAGCTCCGAGCAGTTCTTC. This sequence encodes CASSAPRASGSSEQFF.

V usage is TRBV18 and J usage is TRBJ1-1; TRBD1 agrees at 8 bases. The CDR3 contains 14 residues. Looked up from germline, CDR1 is KGHSH and CDR2 is LQKENI. V lost 4 bases and J lost 1; bases outside the gene matches: 2. In DNA, the CDR3 is TGTGCCAGCTCACTCGGACAGGGGAACACTGAAGCTTTCTTT. Translation: CASSLGQGNTEAFF. Full variable domain (missing parts from reference TRBV18 and TRBJ1-1): NAGVMQNPRHLVRRRGQEARLRCSPMKGHSHVYWYRQLPEEGLKFMVYLQKENIIDESGMPKERFSAEFPKEGPSILRIQQVVRGDSAAYFCASSLGQGNTEAFFGQGTRLTVV.

This clone occurred once. The rearrangement joins TRBV27 to TRBJ1-1; unclear D gene. This CDR3 comprises 14 residues. The ends were cut back, 5 bases at V and 2 bases at J, with 12 bases in the middle. Germline CDR1 MNHEY, CDR2 SMNVEV (reference sequence). CDR3 region: CASSRPGGNTEAFF. CDR3 nucleotides: TGTGCCAGCAGTCGCCCGGGAGGAAACACTGAAGCTTTCTTT.

The J gene is TRBJ2-2, the V gene TRBV4-3; 7 positions agree with TRBD2. CDR1 LGHNA and CDR2 YSLEER come from the germline V gene. The J segment lost 7 bases and the V segment lost 6 bases, leaving 17 bases of the junction unmatched. There are 17 residues in the CDR3. The CDR3 DNA sequence: TGCGCCAGCAGACTCGTTATAGCGGGTAGGGAGTACGGGGAGCTGTTTTTT. Translated, it gives CASRLVIAGREYGELFF.

CDR3 residues: CASSPNRGGYGYTF. CDR3 DNA: TGTGCCAGCTCACCGAACAGGGGGGGCTATGGCTACACCTTC. This chain joins TRBV18 and TRBJ1-2, with 8 bases that match TRBD1. With 3 bases clipped from V and 4 bases from J, the junction kept 4 bases outside the gene matches. Germline-derived CDR1 and CDR2 are KGHSH and LQKENI. This CDR3 has 14 residues.

The chain employs TRBV21-1 and TRBJ1-4; TRBD1 reflects the table's D call only, with no check against the DNA. TRBV21-1 is classified as a pseudogene. The CDR3 extends over 19 amino acids. DNA for the CDR3: TGTGCCAGCAGCAACCCTCAGACAGGGACGGGTTTGAGGGGTGAAAAACTGTTTTTT. It encodes CASSNPQTGTGLRGEKLFF.

This sequence joins TRBV4-3 and TRBJ2-1; TRBD2 agrees at 12 bases. CDR1 is LGHNA and CDR2 is YSLEER in the germline V gene. The V and J ends lost 0 bases and 8 bases, in that order; junction bases with no gene match: 5. This CDR3 has 16 amino acids. CDR3 amino acids: CASSQDLAGGIDEQFF. As DNA, the CDR3 is TGCGCCAGCAGCCAAGACCTAGCGGGAGGGATCGATGAGCAGTTCTTC.

This clone was counted a few times. V and J are TRBV5-8 and TRBJ2-2; D is ambiguous. Germline V gene lookup returns CDR1 SGHTS and CDR2 YDEGEE. This CDR3 region has 13 residues. V was shortened by 4 bases and J by 4 bases, with 8 bases between the two germline ends. CDR3 region: CASSPSITGELFF. CDR3 DNA sequence: TGTGCCAGCAGCCCTAGTATCACCGGGGAGCTGTTTTTT.

The sample holds one count of this clone. This chain uses TRBV5-1 with TRBJ1-2; a weak D match, TRBD1 (6 bases). Germline V gene data show CDR1 as SGHRS and CDR2 as YFSETQ. The germline V and J ends were trimmed by 0 bases and 8 bases, with 11 bases remaining between them. CDR3 length: 13 amino acids. The CDR3 spells CASSLEAGGGYTF. The CDR3 DNA reads TGCGCCAGCAGCTTGGAGGCTGGGGGCGGCTACACCTTC. Full variable domain (rest looked up from reference TRBV5-1 and TRBJ1-2): KAGVTQTPRYLIKTRGQQVTLSCSPISGHRSVSWYQQTPGQGLQFLFEYFSETQRNKGNFPGRFSGRQFSNSRSEMNVSTLELGDSALYLCASSLEAGGGYTFGSGTRLTVV.

The CDR3 DNA reads as TGTGCCAGCAGGCTAACAGGAGTTCAAGAGACCCAGTACTTC. Translation gives CASRLTGVQETQYF. The gene calls are TRBV6-6 and TRBJ2-5, with D possibly matching TRBD1 (5 bases). Germline V CDR1 and CDR2: MNHNY, SVGAGI (reference sequence). V was clipped by 6 bases and J by 2 bases, with 13 bases between them. The CDR3 consists of 14 residues.

The sample holds one count of this clone. The rearrangement uses TRBV4-3 and TRBJ2-2; weak D call: TRBD2 (6 bases). The germline gives CDR1 LGHNA, CDR2 YSLEER. V dropped 4 bases and J dropped 7 bases, with 16 bases sitting between them. CDR3 length: 15 amino acids. CDR3 loop: CASSRSYGEDGELFF. CDR3 bases: TGCGCCAGCAGCCGATCATACGGGGAGGACGGGGAGCTGTTTTTT.

The rearrangement joins TRBV6-5 to TRBJ2-7; D is undetermined. Germline CDR1 is MNHEY and CDR2 is SVGAGI. The V end lost 6 bases, the J end lost 2 bases, and 11 bases lay between the germline ends. This CDR3 comprises 13 residues. Written as DNA, the CDR3 is TGTGCCAGCAGCCACCCTACTACCTACGAGCAGTACTTC. Translating it yields CASSHPTTYEQYF.

The chain uses TRBV4-2 and TRBJ2-1, with 7 positions matching TRBD2. CDR3 length: 15 amino acids. Germline CDR1 and CDR2: LGHNA and YNFKEQ. Losses at the gene ends were 5 bases for V and 3 bases for J; bases not matched to a gene: 7. The CDR3 DNA sequence: TGTGCCAGCAGCTCTGGGACTAACGTCTACAATGAGCAGTTCTTC. This sequence encodes CASSSGTNVYNEQFF.